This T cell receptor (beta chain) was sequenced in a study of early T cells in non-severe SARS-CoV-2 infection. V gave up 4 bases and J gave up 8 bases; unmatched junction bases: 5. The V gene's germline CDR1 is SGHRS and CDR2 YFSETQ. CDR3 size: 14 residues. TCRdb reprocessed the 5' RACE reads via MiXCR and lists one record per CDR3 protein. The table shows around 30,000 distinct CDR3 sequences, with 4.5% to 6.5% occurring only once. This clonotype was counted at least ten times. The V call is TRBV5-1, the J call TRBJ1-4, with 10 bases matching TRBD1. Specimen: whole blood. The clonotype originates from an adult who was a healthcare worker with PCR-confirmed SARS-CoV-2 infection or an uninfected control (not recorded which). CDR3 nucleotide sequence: TGCGCCAGCAGCACCGGGACAGGGGCCGAAAAACTGTTTTTT. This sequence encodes CASSTGTGAEKLFF.